This T cell receptor (beta chain) originates from a study of control samples from healthy donors and cancer patients. Trimming took 7 bases from V and 6 from J; bases not matched to a gene: 7. The CDR3 spans 15 residues. Germline lookup yields CDR1 SNHLY and CDR2 FYNNEI. TCRdb's table, derived via immunoSEQ multiplex PCR, lists solely in-frame clones and lacks some. Among around 150,000 clones listed, 80% to 90% were seen once. This TCR came from a man aged 18 to 29 in good health. Sequenced material: blood. This chain links TRBV2 with TRBJ2-3, with 13 bases matching TRBD2. CDR3 coding DNA: TGTGCCAGCAACCTACTAGCGGGGGGGCCGGATACGCAGTATTTT. Protein sequence: CASNLLAGGPDTQYF.